This T cell receptor (beta chain) was recovered during a study of blood T cells in healthy people across ages. PBMCs numbering at least 7 million were isolated per sample. Primers used in a second PCR of roughly 6 to 12 cycles were a sample-barcoded 5' primer and a J-beta primer mix. TCRdb fed the 5' RACE reads into MiXCR, producing one record per CDR3 protein. The table records about 680,000 distinct CDR3 sequences, 45% to 50% of them present only once. In germline, CDR1 is MDHEN, CDR2 SYDVKM. This CDR3 contains 15 residues. The V and J ends lost 3 bases and 4 bases respectively, with 15 bases between them.

The specimen sequenced was blood. This clonotype was sampled from a woman aged 60-75 years in good health. The chain couples TRBV28 to TRBJ1-2; the D gene is possibly TRBD1 (6 bases). This chain's CDR3 is CASSLDRGRVYGYTF. DNA of the CDR3: TGTGCCAGCAGTTTGGACCGGGGGCGCGTCTATGGCTACACCTTC.